These T cell receptor beta chains were read from a single sample in a study of blood T cell repertoires in COVID-19. Clones were read by immunoSEQ multiplex PCR, and TCRdb kept only the in-frame ones, dropping some. The top ten clones hold under 9.5% of a sample with roughly 110,000 clones, about four fifths of them seen once. The sample comprised peripheral blood. These receptors originate from a middle-aged woman with acute or convalescent COVID-19. The conserved cysteine and the conserved F or W are not part of the CDR3 here.

V gene	J gene	CDR3 protein
TRBV12-3/TRBV12-4	TRBJ2-1	ASRGGYNEQF
TRBV10-2	TRBJ1-2	ASSEAGAYGYT
TRBV19	TRBJ2-7	ASSVSSGTGRGQY
TRBV10-3	TRBJ2-1	AISDPVGPLPYNEQF
TRBV7-8	TRBJ2-1	ASSLLNEQF
TRBV6-5	TRBJ2-5	ASSPGGAGTQY
TRBV4-1	TRBJ1-1	ASSQFEVNLGTEAF
TRBV7-9	TRBJ1-1	ASSSRVTAEAF
TRBV7-2	TRBJ2-7	ASSSTSGGYQQY
TRBV6-6	TRBJ2-1	ASSASRDITNEQF
TRBV18	TRBJ2-3	ASSPVAITDTQY
TRBV18	TRBJ1-2	ASSPQGSGYGYT
TRBV5-6	TRBJ2-5	ASSLDGYGYQETQY
TRBV11-2	TRBJ1-2	ASSWDRAYGYT
TRBV5-5	TRBJ2-7	ASSLGGRGDYEQY
TRBV9	TRBJ2-7	ASSVVGSDYEQY